This TCR beta chain comes out of a study of blood T cell repertoires in COVID-19. Study context: The analysed material was cDNA or gDNA that came from T cells, B-cell-depleted T cells, or PBMCs.

In the study's own analysis: Amplification of reference gene primers was used by the study to estimate nucleated cell counts. Data came from immunoSEQ multiplex PCR; TCRdb stores just in-frame clones and leaves some out. V and J calls and clone size are copied from that table; D and trimming were computed from the DNA. The sample carries approximately 200,000 clones, 89% recorded once. The sequenced sample was PBMCs or T cells enriched from blood (not recorded which). The source of this sequence is a middle-aged woman with acute COVID-19.

The CDR3 region is CASSWTSGSTSTDTQYF. The CDR3 DNA reads TGTGCCAGCAGCTGGACTAGCGGGAGTACTAGCACAGATACGCAGTATTTT. The chain uses TRBV7-2 and TRBJ2-3; TRBD2 aligns across 13 bases. Germline CDR1 and CDR2: SGHTA and FQGNSA. This CDR3 has 17 amino acids. The trim removed 4 bases at V and 0 bases at J, leaving 4 bases unmatched.